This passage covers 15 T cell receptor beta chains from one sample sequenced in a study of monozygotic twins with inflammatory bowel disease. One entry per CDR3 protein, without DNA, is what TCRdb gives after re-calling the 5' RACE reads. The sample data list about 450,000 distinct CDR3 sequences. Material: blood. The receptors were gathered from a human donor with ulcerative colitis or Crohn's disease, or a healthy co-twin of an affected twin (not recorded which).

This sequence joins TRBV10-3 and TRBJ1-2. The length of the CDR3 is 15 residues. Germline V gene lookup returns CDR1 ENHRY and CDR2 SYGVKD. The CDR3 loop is CAISETSGGLYGYTF.

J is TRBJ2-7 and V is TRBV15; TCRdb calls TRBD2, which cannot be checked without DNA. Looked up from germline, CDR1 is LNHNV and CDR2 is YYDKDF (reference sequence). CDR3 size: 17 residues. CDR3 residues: CATCRDDSAGWSYEQYF.

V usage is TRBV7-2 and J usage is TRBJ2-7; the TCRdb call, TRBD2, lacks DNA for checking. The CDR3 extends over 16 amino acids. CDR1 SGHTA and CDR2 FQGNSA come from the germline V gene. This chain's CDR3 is CASSLSPGLAGVEQYF.

CDR3 region: CASSVKGLAGPSGQETQYF. J is TRBJ2-5 and V is TRBV9; the TRBD2 assignment by TCRdb is unverifiable without DNA. Per the germline V gene, CDR1 is SGDLS and CDR2 is YYNGEE. The CDR3 length is 19 residues.

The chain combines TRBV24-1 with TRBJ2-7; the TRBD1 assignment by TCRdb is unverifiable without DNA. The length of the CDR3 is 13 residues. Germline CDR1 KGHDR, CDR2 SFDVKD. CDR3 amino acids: CATSGGGLGEQYF.

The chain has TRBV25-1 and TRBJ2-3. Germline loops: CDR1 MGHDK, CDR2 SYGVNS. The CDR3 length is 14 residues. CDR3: CASSESGYTDTQYF.

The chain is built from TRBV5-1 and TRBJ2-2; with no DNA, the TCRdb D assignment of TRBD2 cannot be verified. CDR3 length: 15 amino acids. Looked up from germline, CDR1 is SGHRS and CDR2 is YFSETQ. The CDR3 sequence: CASSYGLANTGELFF.

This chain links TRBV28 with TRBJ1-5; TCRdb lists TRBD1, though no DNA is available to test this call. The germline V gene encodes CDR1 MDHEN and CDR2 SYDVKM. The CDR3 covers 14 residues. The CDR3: CASSLTRGLQPQHF.

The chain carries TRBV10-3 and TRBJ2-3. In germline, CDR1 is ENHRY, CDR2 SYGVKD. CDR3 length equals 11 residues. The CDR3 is CAISGTDTQYF.

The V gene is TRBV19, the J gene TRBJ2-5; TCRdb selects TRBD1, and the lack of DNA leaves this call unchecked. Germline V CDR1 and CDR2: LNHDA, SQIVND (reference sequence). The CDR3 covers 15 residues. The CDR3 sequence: CASTLQGREQETQYF. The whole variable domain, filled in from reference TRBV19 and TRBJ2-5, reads DGGITQSPKYLFRKEGQNVTLSCEQNLNHDAMYWYRQDPGQGLRLIYYSQIVNDFQKGDIAEGYSVSREKKESFPLTVTSAQKNPTAFYLCASTLQGREQETQYFGPGTRLLVL.

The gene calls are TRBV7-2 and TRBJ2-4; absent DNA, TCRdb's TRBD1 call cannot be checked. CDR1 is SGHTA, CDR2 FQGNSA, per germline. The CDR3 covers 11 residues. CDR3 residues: CASSLGVDRDF.

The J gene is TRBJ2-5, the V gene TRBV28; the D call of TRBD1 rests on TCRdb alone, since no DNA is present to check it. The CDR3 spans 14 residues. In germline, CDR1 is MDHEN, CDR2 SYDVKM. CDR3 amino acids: CASSLTGLAETQYF.

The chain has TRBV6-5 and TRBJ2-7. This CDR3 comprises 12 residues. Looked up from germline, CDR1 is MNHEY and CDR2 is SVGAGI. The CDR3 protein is CASRSETYEQYF.

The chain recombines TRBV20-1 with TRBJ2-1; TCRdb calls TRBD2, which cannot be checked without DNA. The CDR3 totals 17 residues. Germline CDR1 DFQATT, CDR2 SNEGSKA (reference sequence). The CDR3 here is CSARDPRGSGAYNEQFF.

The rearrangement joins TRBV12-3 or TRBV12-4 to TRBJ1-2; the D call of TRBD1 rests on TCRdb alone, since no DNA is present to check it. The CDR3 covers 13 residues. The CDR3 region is CASSGTADYGYTF.